A single sample is the source of the 12 T cell receptor beta chains below, sequenced in a study of blood T cell repertoires in COVID-19. Generated by immunoSEQ multiplex PCR, the TCRdb table keeps only in-frame clones and is missing some. Of under 300,000 clones listed, 83% are singletons. Sequencing was performed on peripheral blood. These receptors were obtained from a human donor in a cohort sampled during active COVID-19.

This clone appeared once. The chain has TRBV6-5 and TRBJ2-7, with 9 bases fitting TRBD2. Trimming at V came to 2 bases and at J to 2 bases, leaving 1 base not matched to a gene. CDR3 length equals 14 residues. Germline CDR1 and CDR2: MNHEY and SVGAGI. CDR3 bases: TGTGCCAGCAGTTACGAGCGGGAGGCCTACGAGCAGTACTTC. It specifies CASSYEREAYEQYF.

This clone was seen more than once but under ten times. J is TRBJ2-1 and V is TRBV7-9; TRBD1 matches at 7 bases. Unmatched junction bases numbered 4, after V lost 5 bases and J lost 9 bases. CDR1 and CDR2 from the germline V gene are SEHNR and FQNEAQ (reference sequence). The CDR3 totals 12 residues. The CDR3 DNA reads as TGTGCCAGCAGCCGTGACAGGGTTGAGCAGTTCTTC. Protein: CASSRDRVEQFF.

The chain carries TRBV10-1 and TRBJ2-3; TRBD1 aligns across 8 bases. CDR3 size: 15 residues. Germline assignment: CDR1 WNHNN and CDR2 SYGVQD (reference sequence). Trimming removed 3 bases from V and 1 base from J; junction bases left unmatched: 3. CDR3 nucleotides: TGCGCCAGCAGTGACACGGGACAGGGCACAGATACGCAGTATTTT. Protein: CASSDTGQGTDTQYF.

The chain carries TRBV11-2 and TRBJ1-6, with 8 positions matching TRBD1. The junction had 12 bases not matched to a gene; V was cut back by 4 bases and J by 10 bases. CDR3 size: 16 residues. Germline CDR1 SGHAT, CDR2 FQNNGV. In DNA form, the CDR3 reads TGTGCCAGCAGCTCCCGGACAGGGTGGGGAGGGTCACCCCTCCACTTT. Encoded protein: CASSSRTGWGGSPLHF.

The J gene is TRBJ2-1, the V gene TRBV11-3; 11 bases are a match to TRBD2. The CDR3 totals 14 residues. The germline CDR1 and CDR2 sequences are SGHNT and YENEEA. J was trimmed by 8 bases and V by 5 bases; bases with no gene match: 5. Here the CDR3 DNA reads TGTGCCAGCAGCCACGGGACTAGCGGCGATGAGCAGTTCTTC. Protein product: CASSHGTSGDEQFF.

The rearrangement links TRBV6-5 to TRBJ2-3; TRBD1 matches 7 bases. CDR1 MNHEY and CDR2 SVGAGI come from the germline V gene. This CDR3 spans 12 amino acids. The V and J ends lost 6 bases and 10 bases, in that order; junction bases with no gene match: 7. This chain's CDR3 is CASSNGQVAQYF. The CDR3 DNA is TGTGCCAGCAGCAACGGACAGGTGGCGCAGTATTTT.

The chain links TRBV10-3 to TRBJ2-1; no firm D call. The germline gives CDR1 ENHRY, CDR2 SYGVKD. Trimming removed 0 bases at V and 1 base at J, with 4 bases between. CDR3 length: 14 residues. The CDR3 loop reads CAISESQSYNEQFF. CDR3 DNA: TGTGCCATCAGTGAGTCACAGTCCTACAATGAGCAGTTCTTC.

This clone came up once. The CDR3 here is CASSWLGGGANEQFF. The CDR3 nucleotides are TGTGCCAGCAGCTGGCTGGGCGGGGGGGCCAATGAGCAGTTCTTC. V is TRBV5-4 and J is TRBJ2-1, with 9 bases aligning to TRBD2. V gave up 3 bases and J gave up 6 bases; unmatched junction bases: 7. The CDR3 length is 15 residues. The germline V gene has CDR1 SGHNT and CDR2 YYREEE (reference sequence). Together with reference TRBV5-4 and TRBJ2-1, the CDR3 gives the full variable domain: ETGVTQSPTHLIKTRGQQVTLRCSSQSGHNTVSWYQQALGQGPQFIFQYYREEENGRGNFPPRFSGLQFPNYSSELNVNALELDDSALYLCASSWLGGGANEQFFGPGTRLTVL.

V gene TRBV11-2 combines with J gene TRBJ2-6; the match to TRBD1 covers 7 bases. The CDR3 is 15 residues long. Per germline, CDR1 SGHAT and CDR2 FQNNGV. Losses at the gene ends were 5 bases for V and 0 bases for J; bases not matched to a gene: 1. The CDR3 nucleotides read TGTGCCAGCAGCAGGGACAGCTCTGGGGCCAACGTCCTGACTTTC. Translated: CASSRDSSGANVLTF.

The CDR3 loop reads CASTSEGGKPQHF. In DNA, the CDR3 is TGTGCCAGCACCTCGGAAGGGGGAAAGCCCCAGCATTTT. The chain recombines TRBV7-9 with TRBJ1-5; possibly TRBD1 for D (6 bases). V was pared by 7 bases and J by 8 bases, with 15 bases between. CDR3 length: 13 residues. Germline V lookup: CDR1 SEHNR, CDR2 FQNEAQ (reference sequence).

The V and J genes are TRBV10-1 and TRBJ2-3; 14 bases align to TRBD2. Germline V CDR1 and CDR2: WNHNN, SYGVQD (reference sequence). V trimming: 8 bases; J trimming: 4 bases; junction bases outside the gene matches: 5. The CDR3 is made up of 15 amino acids. The CDR3, as DNA: TGCGCCAGCGGGACTAGCGGGAGTTGGGCAGATACGCAGTATTTT. Residues: CASGTSGSWADTQYF.

The chain carries TRBV11-2 and TRBJ1-6, with D possibly TRBD1 on 6 matching bases. V gave up 4 bases and J gave up 5 bases, with 15 bases separating them. Per germline, CDR1 SGHAT and CDR2 FQNNGV. This CDR3 has 16 amino acids. The DNA of the CDR3 is TGTGCCAGCAGCTCCCCCCGGGGGGCCAATAATTCACCCCTCCACTTT. As protein: CASSSPRGANNSPLHF.